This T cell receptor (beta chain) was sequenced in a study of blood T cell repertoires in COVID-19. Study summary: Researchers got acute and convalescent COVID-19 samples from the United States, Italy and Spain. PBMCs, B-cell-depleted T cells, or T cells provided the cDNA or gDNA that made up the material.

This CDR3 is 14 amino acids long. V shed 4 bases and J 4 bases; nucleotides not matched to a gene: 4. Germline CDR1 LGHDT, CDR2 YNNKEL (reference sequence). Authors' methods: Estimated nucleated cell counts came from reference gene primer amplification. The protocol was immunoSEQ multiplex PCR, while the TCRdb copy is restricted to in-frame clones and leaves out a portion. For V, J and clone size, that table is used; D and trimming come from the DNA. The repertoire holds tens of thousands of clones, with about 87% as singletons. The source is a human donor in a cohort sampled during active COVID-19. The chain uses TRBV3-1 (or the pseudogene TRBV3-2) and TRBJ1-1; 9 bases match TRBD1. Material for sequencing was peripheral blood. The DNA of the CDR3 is TGTGCCAGCAGCCCACAGGGGGCGAGCACTGAAGCTTTCTTT. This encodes CASSPQGASTEAFF.